This T cell receptor (beta chain) was retrieved from a study of T-cell reconstitution after alpha-beta-depleted transplantation in children. Preparing the TCRbeta library involved the use of unique molecular identifiers. MiXCR, run by TCRdb on the PCR reads, gives a single entry per CDR3 protein. The data hold about 500,000 distinct CDR3 sequences, with approximately 10% observed a single time. The germline gives CDR1 SGHNT, CDR2 YENEEA. V lost 0 bases and J 8 bases, leaving 13 bases between the germline ends. This CDR3 region has 15 residues. The study, taken as a whole, reports: Approximately two months post-transplant, alpha-beta T cells reportedly originated from several hundred expanded graft clones. At one year after transplant, newly produced T cells mostly accounted for T-cell counts and diversity.

With respect to this clonotype: The antigen is undetermined.

The genes are TRBV11-3 and TRBJ1-4; D remains ambiguous. The specimen comprised PBMCs, mostly from graft donor cells, sampled 180 days after TCRalphabeta/CD19-depleted stem cell transplant. The receptor was derived from a female patient aged 2-9 years who had a stem cell transplant for aplastic anemia, so the T cells may come from the graft donor. The CDR3: CASSLETRRNEKLFF. In DNA, the CDR3 is TGTGCCAGCAGCTTAGAGACGCGCCGCAACGAAAAACTGTTTTTT.